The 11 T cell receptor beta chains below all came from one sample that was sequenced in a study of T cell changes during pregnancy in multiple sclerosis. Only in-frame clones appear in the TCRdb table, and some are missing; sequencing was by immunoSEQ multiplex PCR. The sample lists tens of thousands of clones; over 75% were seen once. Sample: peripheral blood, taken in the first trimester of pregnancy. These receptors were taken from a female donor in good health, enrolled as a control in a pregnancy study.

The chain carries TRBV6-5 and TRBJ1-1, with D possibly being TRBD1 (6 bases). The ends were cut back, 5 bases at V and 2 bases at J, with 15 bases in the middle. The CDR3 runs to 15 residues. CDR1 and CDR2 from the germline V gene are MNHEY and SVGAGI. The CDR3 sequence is CASSKVGAPNTEAFF. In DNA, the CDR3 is TGTGCCAGCAGTAAAGTGGGGGCCCCTAACACTGAAGCTTTCTTT.

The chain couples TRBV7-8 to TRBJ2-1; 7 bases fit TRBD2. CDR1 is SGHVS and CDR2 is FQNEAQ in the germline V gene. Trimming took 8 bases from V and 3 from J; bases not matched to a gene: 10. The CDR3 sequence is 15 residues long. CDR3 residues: CASGSWLADYNEQFF. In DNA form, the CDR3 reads TGTGCCAGCGGGTCGTGGCTAGCGGACTACAATGAGCAGTTCTTC.

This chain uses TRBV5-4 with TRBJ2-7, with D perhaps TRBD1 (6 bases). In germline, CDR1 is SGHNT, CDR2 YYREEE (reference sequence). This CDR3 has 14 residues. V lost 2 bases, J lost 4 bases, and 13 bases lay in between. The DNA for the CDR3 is TGTGCCAGCAGCTTAGGACAGTACTCGTACGAGCAGTACTTC. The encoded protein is CASSLGQYSYEQYF.

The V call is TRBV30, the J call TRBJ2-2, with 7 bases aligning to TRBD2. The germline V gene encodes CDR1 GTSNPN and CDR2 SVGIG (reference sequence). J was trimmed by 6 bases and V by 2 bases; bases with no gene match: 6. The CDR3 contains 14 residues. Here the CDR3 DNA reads TGTGCCTGGAGTTTCCCGGGAGGATCCGGGGAGCTGTTTTTT. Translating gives CAWSFPGGSGELFF.

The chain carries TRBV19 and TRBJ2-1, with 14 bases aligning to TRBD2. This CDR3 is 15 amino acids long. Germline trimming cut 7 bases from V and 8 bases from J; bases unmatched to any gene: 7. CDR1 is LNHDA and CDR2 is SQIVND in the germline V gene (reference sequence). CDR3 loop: CASTTSGRGGDEQFF. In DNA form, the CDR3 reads TGTGCCAGTACGACTAGCGGGAGGGGAGGGGATGAGCAGTTCTTC.

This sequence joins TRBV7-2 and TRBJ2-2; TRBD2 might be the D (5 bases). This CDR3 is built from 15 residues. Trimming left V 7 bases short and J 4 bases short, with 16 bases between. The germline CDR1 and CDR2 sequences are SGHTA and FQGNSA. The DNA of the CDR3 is TGTGCCAGCACATATGGAGGCTACTTCACCGGGGAGCTGTTTTTT. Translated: CASTYGGYFTGELFF. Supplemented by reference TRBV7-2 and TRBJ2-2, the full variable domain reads GAGVSQSPSNKVTEKGKDVELRCDPISGHTALYWYRQSLGQGLEFLIYFQGNSAPDKSGLPSDRFSAERTGGSVSTLTIQRTQQEDSAVYLCASTYGGYFTGELFFGEGSRLTVL.

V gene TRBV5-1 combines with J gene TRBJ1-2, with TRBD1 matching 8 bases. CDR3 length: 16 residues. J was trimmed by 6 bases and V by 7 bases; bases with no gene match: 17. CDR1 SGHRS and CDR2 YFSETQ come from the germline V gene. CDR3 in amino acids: CASSRTGRVIGDGYTF. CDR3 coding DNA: TGCGCCAGCTCACGGACAGGGAGGGTTATCGGGGATGGCTACACCTTC.

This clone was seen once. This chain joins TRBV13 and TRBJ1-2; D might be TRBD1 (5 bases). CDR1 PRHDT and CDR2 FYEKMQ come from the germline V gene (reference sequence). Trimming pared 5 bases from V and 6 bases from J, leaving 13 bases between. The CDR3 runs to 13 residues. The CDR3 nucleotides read TGTGCCAGCAGCGCTGACAGAATAAATGGCTACACCTTC. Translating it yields CASSADRINGYTF.

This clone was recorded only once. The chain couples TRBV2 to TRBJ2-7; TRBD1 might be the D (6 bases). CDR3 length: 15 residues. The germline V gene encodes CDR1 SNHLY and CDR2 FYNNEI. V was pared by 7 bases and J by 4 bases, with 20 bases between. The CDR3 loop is CASNSGTGIFYEQYF. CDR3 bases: TGTGCCAGCAACTCAGGAACAGGGATCTTTTACGAGCAGTACTTC.

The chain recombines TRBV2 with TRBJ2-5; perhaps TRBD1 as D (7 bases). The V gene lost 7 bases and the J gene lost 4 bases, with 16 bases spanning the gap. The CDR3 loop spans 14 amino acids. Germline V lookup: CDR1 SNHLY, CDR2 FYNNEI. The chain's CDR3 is CASNLQGRRETQYF. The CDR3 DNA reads TGTGCCAGCAACCTACAGGGGAGGCGAGAGACCCAGTACTTC.

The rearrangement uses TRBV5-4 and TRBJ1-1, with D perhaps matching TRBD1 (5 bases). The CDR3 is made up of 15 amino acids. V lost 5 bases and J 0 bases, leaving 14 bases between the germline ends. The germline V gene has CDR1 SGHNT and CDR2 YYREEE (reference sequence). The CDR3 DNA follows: TGTGCCAGCAGTCAATTGGGGGGAATGAACACTGAAGCTTTCTTT. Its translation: CASSQLGGMNTEAFF.